These 2 T cell receptor beta chains were sequenced from one sample in a study of T cell responses to AZD1222 COVID-19 vaccine. The assay was immunoSEQ multiplex PCR, and TCRdb's table has in-frame clones only and misses some. Its table records about 140,000 clones. The sequenced material came from peripheral blood. The source is an adult in good health.

The chain has TRBV24-1 and TRBJ2-3, with TRBD2 identical over 16 bases. Germline V gives CDR1 KGHDR, CDR2 SFDVKD. The CDR3 contains 18 residues. Trimming removed 4 bases from V and 4 bases from J; junction bases left unmatched: 7. The CDR3 reads CATSDPGTSGGASDTQYF. CDR3 bases: TGTGCCACCAGTGACCCCGGGACTAGCGGGGGGGCGTCAGATACGCAGTATTTT.

V gene TRBV7-8 combines with J gene TRBJ2-2; 9 bases are a match to TRBD2. The CDR3 sequence is 15 residues long. CDR1 and CDR2 from the germline V gene are SGHVS and FQNEAQ. J was trimmed by 16 bases and V by 1 base; bases with no gene match: 13. The CDR3 region has the DNA TGTGCCAGCAGCTTAGATCGACTAGCGGCCCACCAAGGGTTTTTT. It specifies CASSLDRLAAHQGFF.